A selection of T cell receptor beta chains follows, all from one sample in a study of blood T cells in healthy people across ages. TCRdb independently ran MiXCR on the 5' RACE reads; one entry per CDR3 protein. Of more than 900,000 distinct CDR3 sequences listed, just under 30% are singletons. The same data also contributed to another study, on T cells of mothers and their children.

The sequencing sample was made of blood. The receptors shown here come from a middle-aged woman in good health. Both conserved end residues are part of each CDR3. Fields, in order: V gene, D gene, J gene, clone size, CDR3 protein, CDR3 DNA. A D gene is named only where the DNA matches it firmly. Clone size is stated in some rows and not others, as once, few, many or a class when expanded.

V gene: TRBV5-6
D gene: NA
J gene: TRBJ2-1
clone size: few
CDR3 protein: CASSSKALSYNEQFF
CDR3 DNA: TGTGCCAGCAGCTCGAAGGCCCTCTCCTACAATGAGCAGTTCTTC

V gene: TRBV12-3/TRBV12-4
D gene: NA
J gene: TRBJ1-4
clone size: NA
CDR3 protein: CASSLGGEWEKLFF
CDR3 DNA: TGTGCCAGCAGTTTAGGAGGGGAGTGGGAAAAACTGTTTTTT

V gene: TRBV28
D gene: NA
J gene: TRBJ1-2
clone size: NA
CDR3 protein: CASSFEKYGYTF
CDR3 DNA: TGTGCCAGCAGTTTTGAAAAATATGGCTACACCTTC

V gene: TRBV19
D gene: TRBD1
J gene: TRBJ2-1
clone size: NA
CDR3 protein: CASCVGQGVNEQFF
CDR3 DNA: TGTGCCAGTTGTGTTGGACAGGGGGTCAATGAGCAGTTCTTC

V gene: TRBV20-1
D gene: NA
J gene: TRBJ1-6
clone size: NA
CDR3 protein: CSARDLLGNSPLHF
CDR3 DNA: TGCAGTGCTAGAGATCTTTTGGGGAATTCACCCCTCCACTTT

V gene: TRBV6-5
D gene: NA
J gene: TRBJ2-1
clone size: many
CDR3 protein: CAPLSRVPSYNEQFF
CDR3 DNA: TGTGCCCCCCTTTCCCGGGTCCCTTCCTACAATGAGCAGTTCTTC

V gene: TRBV5-1
D gene: TRBD2
J gene: TRBJ2-7
clone size: many
CDR3 protein: CASSSAREGIAAEQYF
CDR3 DNA: TGCGCCAGCAGCTCCGCACGGGAGGGAATAGCAGCCGAGCAGTACTTC

V gene: TRBV28
D gene: NA
J gene: TRBJ2-7
clone size: NA
CDR3 protein: CASSLMQAGYEQDF
CDR3 DNA: TGTGCCAGCAGTTTGATGCAGGCGGGATACGAGCAGGACTTC

V gene: TRBV5-1
D gene: NA
J gene: TRBJ1-2
clone size: NA
CDR3 protein: CASSLRATNYGYTF
CDR3 DNA: TGCGCCAGCAGCTTGAGAGCTACTAACTATGGCTACACCTTC

V gene: TRBV12-3/TRBV12-4
D gene: NA
J gene: TRBJ2-7
clone size: NA
CDR3 protein: CASSLGPALGEQYF
CDR3 DNA: TGTGCCAGCAGTTTAGGTCCGGCCTTGGGCGAGCAGTACTTC

V gene: TRBV29-1
D gene: NA
J gene: TRBJ1-1
clone size: many
CDR3 protein: CSVYPRRLGLNTEAFF
CDR3 DNA: TGCAGCGTTTACCCGCGAAGGTTGGGGTTGAACACTGAAGCTTTCTTT

V gene: TRBV5-1
D gene: TRBD1
J gene: TRBJ1-6
clone size: NA
CDR3 protein: CVSSLGQSNSPLHF
CDR3 DNA: TGCGTCAGCAGCTTGGGACAGTCAAATTCACCCCTCCACTTT

V gene: TRBV4-1
D gene: NA
J gene: TRBJ2-1
clone size: NA
CDR3 protein: CASSQGQDFGNEQFF
CDR3 DNA: TGCGCCAGCAGCCAAGGACAGGACTTCGGCAATGAGCAGTTCTTC

V gene: TRBV7-8
D gene: NA
J gene: TRBJ2-5
clone size: NA
CDR3 protein: CASSFSCGQYF
CDR3 DNA: TGTGCCAGCAGCTTTTCTTGCGGGCAGTACTTC

V gene: TRBV28
D gene: TRBD1
J gene: TRBJ2-5
clone size: many
CDR3 protein: CASSPGGAGQETQYF
CDR3 DNA: TGTGCCAGCAGTCCAGGGGGCGCAGGACAAGAGACCCAGTACTTC

V gene: TRBV18
D gene: NA
J gene: TRBJ2-7
clone size: NA
CDR3 protein: CASSPWLAPSSYEQYF
CDR3 DNA: TGTGCCAGCTCACCATGGCTAGCCCCAAGCTCCTACGAGCAGTACTTC

V gene: TRBV4-3
D gene: NA
J gene: TRBJ2-5
clone size: once
CDR3 protein: CASSQDRLQETQYF
CDR3 DNA: TGCGCCAGCAGCCAAGATCGTTTGCAAGAGACCCAGTACTTC

V gene: TRBV20-1
D gene: TRBD1
J gene: TRBJ2-7
clone size: many
CDR3 protein: CSASHTVGTGSGYEQYF
CDR3 DNA: TGCAGTGCTAGTCATACAGTTGGGACAGGGTCCGGCTACGAGCAGTACTTC

V gene: TRBV12-3/TRBV12-4
D gene: NA
J gene: TRBJ2-5
clone size: NA
CDR3 protein: CASSLGLFRGYREQYF
CDR3 DNA: TGTGCCAGCAGTTTAGGACTGTTTAGGGGGTATAGGGAGCAGTACTTC

V gene: TRBV5-1
D gene: NA
J gene: TRBJ2-1
clone size: few
CDR3 protein: CASSLDQGRRNEQFF
CDR3 DNA: TGCGCCAGCAGCTTGGATCAGGGGAGGAGGAATGAGCAGTTCTTC

V gene: TRBV12-3/TRBV12-4
D gene: TRBD2
J gene: TRBJ2-5
clone size: NA
CDR3 protein: CASSSIAGLASSRGQETQYF
CDR3 DNA: TGTGCCAGCAGCTCCATAGCCGGACTAGCGTCCTCGAGGGGGCAAGAGACCCAGTACTTC

V gene: TRBV7-2
D gene: NA
J gene: TRBJ1-5
clone size: NA
CDR3 protein: CASSRYNQPQHF
CDR3 DNA: TGTGCCAGCAGCCGCTACAATCAGCCCCAGCATTTT

V gene: TRBV4-3
D gene: TRBD2
J gene: TRBJ2-1
clone size: NA
CDR3 protein: CASSQDGRGGWNEQFF
CDR3 DNA: TGCGCCAGCAGCCAAGATGGACGGGGGGGCTGGAATGAGCAGTTCTTC